This T cell receptor beta chain appears in the sequencing data of a study of post-analysis software for immune sequencing data (dated by TCRdb to the mid-2010s). About the study as a whole: Disease courses on record covered relapsing-remitting, secondary progressive and progressive-relapsing multiple sclerosis, though some patients had no subtype annotation. The patient repertoires were set against around ten previously published healthy control repertoires from donors whose ages ranged from about 6 to 27 years. A subset of samples was prepared in parallel using single-end sample barcoding, then pooled and co-amplified after Illumina adapter ligation. On the study overall, not on this receptor specifically: Direct clustering with F measure showed strong co-clustering of samples prepared in the same batch, prompting a batch-effect correction. Patients showed significantly higher frequencies than controls for several TRBV segments, among them TRBV5-6, TRBV5-1 and TRBV20-1. The control group was slightly older than the multiple sclerosis patient group. Significantly lower normalized Chao1 diversity was found in multiple sclerosis patients than in controls, suggesting substantial peripheral T-cell clonal expansion.

The CDR3 goes from the cysteine to the phenylalanine over 17 residues. Only CDR3 DNA is held: 51 bases, read in frame from base 1. The V end gives up 5 bases and the J end 2 bases, leaving 10 bases in the junction not matched to a gene. As for this clonotype: No cognate antigen has been identified for it. Base-call qualities are not available, and no considerably larger clone is one nucleotide away.

Library prep was done by PCR. TCRdb names Illumina HiSeq 2500 as the instrument used. To reduce PCR and sequencing biases, unique molecular identifiers were built into the TCR beta cDNA libraries. Some 500,000 cDNA molecules were obtained for every 1 to 10 million input T cells, so each molecule roughly corresponded to one T cell. The patient libraries were prepared and sequenced with the same protocol used for the earlier healthy control dataset. Within a given batch, samples were prepared together, multiplexed and sequenced on the same HiSeq lane. Under the source paper's analysis protocol: MIGEC was used to process the raw barcoded reads, and molecular identifier groups with only a single read were discarded before consensus assembly and CDR3 extraction. Clonotype tables were post-analysed with VDJtools, normalizing diversity by down-sampling all datasets to the smallest sample size. To correct batch-related cross-sample contamination, repertoire overlap clustering matched CDR3 amino acid sequences but not nucleotide sequences. TCRdb redid the processing of the public reads, applying fastp at Q25 and MiXCR, and retained in-frame beta chains. Records with the same CDR3 protein are collapsed into one entry carrying the most frequent genes and DNA. TCRdb's processing, not the authors' own work, is the source of the V and J calls. For this sample the table gives hundreds of thousands of distinct CDR3 sequences, of which 25% to 30% were detected only once. The ten largest account for 0.56% of the sample.

To demonstrate the VDJtools post-analysis software, the study profiled TCR beta repertoires from the peripheral blood of around 13 young patients with multiple sclerosis. The multiple sclerosis patients were children and adolescents ranging in age from roughly 6 to 15 years. The V gene is TRBV12-3 or TRBV12-4 and the J gene is TRBJ2-4, with 9 central nucleotides matching TRBD1. The sequenced sample was blood. This clonotype was obtained from a girl between 10 and 17 years old with multiple sclerosis. At the DNA level, the sequence is TGTGCCAGCAGTCCGGCCGGGGGACAGGGAACCAAAAACATTCAGTACTTC. It is translated as CASSPAGGQGTKNIQYF.